This T cell receptor beta chain was observed in a study of shared clonotypes between healthy human individuals. Authors' data handling: Because ImmunoSEQ provided only junction sequences with no quality scores, the filtering differed. Using immunoSEQ multiplex PCR, the repertoire was profiled, and TCRdb retains in-frame clones only, with some absent. From that table come the V and J calls and clone size; the DNA was used to work out D and trimming. This sample has about 820,000 clones, with almost 95% found just once. The CDR3 extends over 15 amino acids. Trimming removed 3 bases from V and 3 bases from J; junction bases left unmatched: 8. Germline assignment: CDR1 SGHTA and CDR2 FQGNSA. It was CD45RO-negative cells, positively selected for CCR7, that made up naive CD8 cells, with terminally differentiated effector memory CD45RA+ cells excluded. Donors, without exception, were Caucasian adults residing in Nashville, Tennessee.

Sequencing was carried out using naive CD8+ T cells sorted from blood. V usage is TRBV7-2 and J usage is TRBJ2-7, with 7 bases identical to TRBD2. This receptor was taken from a young man in good health. Here the CDR3 DNA reads TGTGCCAGCAGCTTTTTCGGCGGGAGTAACTACGAGCAGTACTTC. Amino acids: CASSFFGGSNYEQYF.